Following are 32 T cell receptor beta chains from one sample sequenced in a study of T-cell memory formation after mild COVID-19. In TCRdb, the 5' RACE reads were re-called with MiXCR into one record per CDR3 protein. Among some 190,000 distinct CDR3 sequences, around 17% were seen once, and the ten largest hold 2% to 3%. Source material: PBMCs or a T cell subset sorted from them (not recorded which). The receptors derive from an adult woman who had mild COVID-19 (a few samples of this study predate the infection). Cell type and time point are not known.

This clonotype showed up many times. V gene TRBV11-2 combines with J gene TRBJ2-2, with unresolved D. The CDR3 covers 12 residues. Germline loops: CDR1 SGHAT, CDR2 FQNNGV. V lost 6 bases and J 6 bases, leaving 8 bases between the germline ends. CDR3 loop: CASRTLSGELFF. The CDR3 DNA follows: TGTGCCAGCAGAACTTTGTCCGGGGAGCTGTTTTTT.

A few counts support this clonotype. CDR3: CASSLGSEQETQYF. CDR3 DNA sequence: TGCGCCAGCAGCTTGGGCTCGGAGCAAGAGACCCAGTACTTC. This chain uses TRBV5-1 with TRBJ2-5; D unresolved. The V end lost 0 bases, the J end lost 2 bases, and 8 bases lay between the germline ends. CDR1 is SGHRS and CDR2 is YFSETQ in the germline V gene. The CDR3 is made up of 14 amino acids. The full variable domain, with the rest looked up from reference TRBV5-1 and TRBJ2-5, is KAGVTQTPRYLIKTRGQQVTLSCSPISGHRSVSWYQQTPGQGLQFLFEYFSETQRNKGNFPGRFSGRQFSNSRSEMNVSTLELGDSALYLCASSLGSEQETQYFGPGTRLLVL.

This rearrangement joins TRBV18 to TRBJ1-2, with D possibly being TRBD1 (5 bases). Germline V CDR1 and CDR2: KGHSH, LQKENI. The V gene lost 2 bases and the J gene lost 4 bases, with 11 bases spanning the gap. The CDR3 spans 14 residues. DNA for the CDR3: TGTGCCAGCTCACCAGGTGCAGGGTCCTATGGCTACACCTTC. Amino acids: CASSPGAGSYGYTF.

Only a few counts were recorded for this clonotype. The chain joins TRBV6-6 to TRBJ1-1, with D possibly matching TRBD1 (5 bases). The germline V and J ends were trimmed by 3 bases and 2 bases, with 10 bases remaining between them. Looked up from germline, CDR1 is MNHNY and CDR2 is SVGAGI (reference sequence). The CDR3 has 14 amino acids. The CDR3 DNA reads as TGTGCCAGCAGTTATCAGACAGCCAACACTGAAGCTTTCTTT. As protein: CASSYQTANTEAFF.

This clonotype was seen only a few times. V and J are TRBV3-1 and TRBJ1-1; no clear D gene. The CDR3 is made up of 12 amino acids. Trimming shortened V by 2 bases and J by 8 bases, and 9 bases separated the two germline ends. Germline loops: CDR1 LGHDT, CDR2 YNNKEL (reference sequence). CDR3 region: CASSQTRQEAFF. The CDR3 DNA is TGTGCCAGCAGCCAAACCCGGCAGGAAGCTTTCTTT.

The chain recombines TRBV4-2 with TRBJ2-5; possible D gene TRBD2, 6 bases. The CDR3 is made up of 15 amino acids. The V gene's germline CDR1 is LGHNA and CDR2 YNFKEQ. V was cut by 0 bases and J by 2 bases, with 10 bases left in between. The DNA of the CDR3 is TGTGCCAGCAGCCAAGAGGCGGGGCTACAAGAGACCCAGTACTTC. Its translation: CASSQEAGLQETQYF.

In this sample, this clonotype turned up a few times. The chain links TRBV20-1 to TRBJ1-3, with 8 bases aligning to TRBD1. Germline loops: CDR1 DFQATT, CDR2 SNEGSKA (reference sequence). There are 14 residues in the CDR3. The V gene end was trimmed by 4 bases and the J gene end by 4 bases; junction bases not matched to a gene: 6. In DNA, the CDR3 is TGCAGTGCTATTCAGGGGGCAGCGGGAAACACCATATATTTT. This codes for CSAIQGAAGNTIYF.

The chain combines TRBV27 with TRBJ1-2; D may be TRBD1 (5 bases). Deletions cut 5 bases from V and 4 bases from J, with 14 bases between. Germline values: CDR1 MNHEY, CDR2 SMNVEV (reference sequence). This CDR3 region has 14 residues. CDR3 amino acids: CASSPRQGLYGYTF. DNA of the CDR3: TGTGCCAGCAGTCCCCGGCAGGGCCTCTATGGCTACACCTTC.

The rearrangement uses TRBV19 and TRBJ1-1; tentatively, D is TRBD1 (6 bases). This CDR3 is 13 amino acids long. V was cut by 6 bases and J by 1 base, with 9 bases left in between. In germline, CDR1 is LNHDA, CDR2 SQIVND (reference sequence). Written as DNA, the CDR3 is TGTGCCAGTAGGGCGACAGGGAACACTGAAGCTTTCTTT. Its protein is CASRATGNTEAFF.

A few counts support this clonotype. The gene calls are TRBV24-1 and TRBJ2-4; the match to TRBD1 covers 8 bases. The CDR3 sequence is 16 residues long. V lost 4 bases, J lost 8 bases, and 12 bases stayed unmatched. CDR1 and CDR2 (germline): KGHDR, SFDVKD. The CDR3, as DNA: TGTGCCACCAGTGACCCCAATGGACAGGGAAGGGACATTCAGTACTTC. It codes for CATSDPNGQGRDIQYF.

Only a few counts were recorded for this clonotype. The chain couples TRBV24-1 to TRBJ2-5, with TRBD1 as a possible D gene (6 bases). The CDR3 is 13 residues long. Germline CDR1 is KGHDR and CDR2 is SFDVKD. Trimming removed 6 bases from V and 3 bases from J, with 10 bases in between. The CDR3 loop is CATSRAGEETQYF. The CDR3 DNA is TGTGCCACCAGTCGGGCAGGGGAAGAGACCCAGTACTTC.

This clonotype was detected a few times. The chain couples TRBV12-3 or TRBV12-4 to TRBJ1-2; D unresolved. V was pared by 2 bases and J by 6 bases, with 13 bases between. The CDR3 is 14 residues long. Written as DNA, the CDR3 is TGTGCCAGCAGTTTACGTCGGGCTATTAATGGCTACACCTTC. Protein product: CASSLRRAINGYTF.

The V call is TRBV7-2, the J call TRBJ1-6; D not certain. Germline lookup yields CDR1 SGHTA and CDR2 FQGNSA. The V gene lost 1 base and the J gene lost 9 bases, with 10 bases spanning the gap. This CDR3 is 14 amino acids long. DNA for the CDR3: TGTGCCAGCAGCTTAGAACTTGAGATTTCACCCCTCCACTTT. Translating gives CASSLELEISPLHF.

This rearrangement joins TRBV20-1 to TRBJ2-4, with 8 bases fitting TRBD2. This CDR3 region has 12 residues. Trimming took 3 bases from V and 9 from J; bases not matched to a gene: 4. CDR1 is DFQATT and CDR2 is SNEGSKA in the germline V gene (reference sequence). DNA for the CDR3: TGCAGTGCTAGGTCGGGAGGGGGCATTCAGTACTTC. It codes for CSARSGGGIQYF.

This clonotype was counted a few times. The chain joins TRBV5-1 to TRBJ1-3, with D tentatively TRBD1 (5 bases). Looked up from germline, CDR1 is SGHRS and CDR2 is YFSETQ. The CDR3 has 17 amino acids. Trimming left V 4 bases short and J 0 bases short, with 17 bases between. Written as DNA, the CDR3 is TGCGCCAGCAGCGGACAACCCGGGTCAATCTCTGGAAACACCATATATTTT. It translates to CASSGQPGSISGNTIYF.

Details on this clonotype: Given a much more abundant clone one base away, this may be a read error. The CDR3 DNA follows: TGTGCCAGCAGTACCGTAGCGGGAGGCACCTACGAGCAGTACTTC. The encoded protein is CASSTVAGGTYEQYF. The chain combines TRBV12-3 or TRBV12-4 with TRBJ2-7; 10 bases match TRBD2. V dropped 5 bases and J dropped 2; count of bases not matched to a gene: 6. This CDR3 has 15 residues.

This clonotype was counted a few times. Since no conserved phenylalanine or tryptophan closes the CDR3, a read error is the likely cause. The limits of the CDR3 on the DNA are not certain, so only TCRdb's listed CDR3 is given. J is TRBJ1-2 and V is TRBV5-6; TRBD1, the D gene given by the table, was not confirmed from the DNA. Germline CDR1 and CDR2: SGHDT and YYEEEE. The CDR3 is 11 amino acids in total, end residues counted. This chain's CDR3 is CASSQGGQPFI.

This clonotype was counted ten times or more. V usage is TRBV7-6 and J usage is TRBJ2-7, with 7 positions matching TRBD2. After removal of 5 bases from V and 1 base from J, the junction contained 5 bases not matched to a gene. The germline V gene has CDR1 SGHVS and CDR2 FNYEAQ. The CDR3 consists of 14 residues. DNA for the CDR3: TGTGCCAGCAGCCCGGGAGGCGGATCCTACGAGCAGTACTTC. It translates to CASSPGGGSYEQYF.

This chain uses TRBV6-5 with TRBJ2-7; D not certain. This CDR3 region has 14 residues. The V end was cut by 7 bases, the J end by 0 bases, with 13 bases between. The germline V gene encodes CDR1 MNHEY and CDR2 SVGAGI. The CDR3 DNA reads TGTGCCAGCACCGCCGGGTCCAGCTCCTACGAGCAGTACTTC. It translates to CASTAGSSSYEQYF.

This clonotype turned up a few times. The rearrangement joins TRBV10-3 to TRBJ2-3, with 8 bases fitting TRBD1. Germline V gene sequence: CDR1 ENHRY, CDR2 SYGVKD. V gave up 6 bases and J gave up 6 bases; unmatched junction bases: 2. The CDR3 sequence is 12 residues long. In DNA, the CDR3 is TGTGCCATCAGCAGGGGGCTTGATACGCAGTATTTT. Translation gives CAISRGLDTQYF.

The rearrangement joins TRBV7-9 to TRBJ2-7; 7 nucleotides match TRBD1. From germline, CDR1 is SEHNR and CDR2 FQNEAQ (reference sequence). With V trimmed by 10 bases and J by 3 bases, 9 bases remained unmatched. This CDR3 spans 13 amino acids. This CDR3 reads CATSTGPSYEQYF. CDR3 nucleotides: TGTGCCACCTCGACAGGGCCCAGCTACGAGCAGTACTTC.

This rearrangement joins TRBV11-1 to TRBJ2-7; maybe TRBD1 (6 bases). Germline CDR1 SGHAT, CDR2 FQDESV (reference sequence). The CDR3 extends over 15 amino acids. Deletions cut 4 bases from V and 5 bases from J, with 18 bases between. The CDR3 protein is CASSSPTQDRDEQYF. For the CDR3, the DNA is TGTGCCAGCAGCTCCCCAACCCAGGACAGAGACGAGCAGTACTTC.

The chain employs TRBV5-1 and TRBJ2-6; D gene ambiguous. With 6 bases removed from V and 0 bases from J, the gap between germline ends came to 13 bases. Per germline, CDR1 SGHRS and CDR2 YFSETQ. The CDR3 sequence is 16 residues long. The DNA for the CDR3 is TGCGCCAGCACCCCTAAGGAAAGCTCTGGGGCCAACGTCCTGACTTTC. It encodes CASTPKESSGANVLTF. The full variable domain, its missing parts supplied by reference TRBV5-1 and TRBJ2-6, is KAGVTQTPRYLIKTRGQQVTLSCSPISGHRSVSWYQQTPGQGLQFLFEYFSETQRNKGNFPGRFSGRQFSNSRSEMNVSTLELGDSALYLCASTPKESSGANVLTFGAGSRLTVL.

This clonotype has only a few counts. The J gene is TRBJ2-2, the V gene TRBV4-2, with TRBD2 as a possible D gene (6 bases). Germline CDR1 and CDR2: LGHNA and YNFKEQ. The V end was cut by 1 base, the J end by 5 bases, with 20 bases between. The CDR3 covers 18 residues. The CDR3 DNA sequence: TGTGCCAGCAGCCAAGTAGCCGGGGAATTGGGGAGGACCGGGGAGCTGTTTTTT. Amino acid sequence: CASSQVAGELGRTGELFF.

Within the sample, this clonotype is medium-sized (0.01 to 0.1%). The chain combines TRBV3-1 with TRBJ2-5; D remains ambiguous. CDR1 is LGHDT and CDR2 is YNNKEL in the germline V gene (reference sequence). Trimming took off 5 bases at V and 4 bases at J, with 17 bases between the two ends. CDR3 length: 15 residues. The CDR3 nucleotides are TGTGCCAGCAGCACACCCCGGGCGTCGGCAGAGACCCAGTACTTC. It specifies CASSTPRASAETQYF.

In this sample, this clonotype turned up a few times. The chain combines TRBV7-2 with TRBJ2-3, with 7 bases fitting TRBD2. Per the germline V gene, CDR1 is SGHTA and CDR2 is FQGNSA. The length of the CDR3 is 15 residues. The trim removed 5 bases at V and 0 bases at J, leaving 5 bases unmatched. CDR3 DNA sequence: TGTGCCAGCAGCCCACGGGGGGTTAGCACAGATACGCAGTATTTT. It translates to CASSPRGVSTDTQYF.

V is TRBV7-9 and J is TRBJ1-5; 9 bases fit TRBD1. The CDR3 contains 17 residues. Germline V lookup: CDR1 SEHNR, CDR2 FQNEAQ (reference sequence). V lost 4 bases to trimming and J lost 1 base; unmatched junction nucleotides: 8. The CDR3 spells CASSSDRGEASNQPQHF. CDR3 in DNA: TGTGCCAGCAGCTCTGACAGGGGGGAAGCGAGCAATCAGCCCCAGCATTTT.

The table lists this clonotype with a few counts. The rearrangement joins TRBV7-9 to TRBJ2-1; a weak D match, TRBD1 (6 bases). Germline loops: CDR1 SEHNR, CDR2 FQNEAQ (reference sequence). The CDR3 runs to 14 residues. Trimming cost V 1 base and J 8 bases, with 12 bases left between them. CDR3 region: CASSLGRTVYEQFF. Written as DNA, the CDR3 is TGTGCCAGCAGCTTAGGTCGGACAGTTTATGAGCAGTTCTTC.

The chain employs TRBV6-6 and TRBJ1-3; D is unclear. V lost 6 bases and J 10 bases, leaving 10 bases between the germline ends. The germline V gene has CDR1 MNHNY and CDR2 SVGAGI (reference sequence). The CDR3 covers 11 residues. The CDR3 is CASRRDKTIYF. CDR3 nucleotides: TGTGCCAGCAGGAGGGATAAGACCATATATTTT.

This clonotype was counted between two and nine times. J is TRBJ2-5 and V is TRBV14; a weak D match, TRBD1 (6 bases). Germline-derived CDR1 and CDR2 are SGHDN and FVKESK. V lost 5 bases and J lost 5, with 12 bases in between. The CDR3 is made up of 13 amino acids. The CDR3 protein is CASSRGIIETQYF. The CDR3 coding sequence is TGTGCCAGCAGCAGGGGGATTATCGAGACCCAGTACTTC.

This clonotype was counted only a few times. The chain joins TRBV7-3 to TRBJ2-3; 9 bases map to TRBD2. With 3 bases clipped from V and 0 bases from J, the junction kept 7 bases outside the gene matches. Germline V gene sequence: CDR1 SGHTA, CDR2 FQGTGA. The CDR3 contains 17 residues. CDR3 sequence (DNA): TGTGCCAGCAGCTTTGCGGGGGGGAGCGGTAGCACAGATACGCAGTATTTT. It is translated as CASSFAGGSGSTDTQYF.

This clonotype was picked up a small number of times. J is TRBJ2-7 and V is TRBV5-6; the match to TRBD2 covers 8 bases. The ends lost 5 bases at V and 6 bases at J; junction bases unmatched: 10. Germline V gene sequence: CDR1 SGHDT, CDR2 YYEEEE. There are 14 residues in the CDR3. CDR3 in amino acids: CASSSYGLALEQYF. CDR3 in DNA: TGTGCCAGCAGTTCCTACGGACTAGCTCTCGAGCAGTACTTC. Based on the CDR3 plus reference TRBV5-6 and TRBJ2-7, the full variable domain is DAGVTQSPTHLIKTRGQQVTLRCSPKSGHDTVSWYQQALGQGPQFIFQYYEEEERQRGNFPDRFSGHQFPNYSSELNVNALLLGDSALYLCASSSYGLALEQYFGPGTRLTVT.